These T cell receptor beta chains were read from a single sample in a study of blood T cell repertoires in COVID-19. The table came from immunoSEQ multiplex PCR; TCRdb's copy has only in-frame clones and leaves some out. Of approximately 220,000 clones in the sample, roughly 85% were seen once. Sequenced: PBMCs or T cells enriched from blood (not recorded which). The receptors come from a woman in her forties or fifties who had been exposed to COVID-19. CDR3s include the opening cysteine and the closing phenylalanine or tryptophan. Each record gives: J gene, clone size, D gene, V gene, CDR3 DNA, CDR3 protein. D genes are given only for firm matches. Clone size is given for some rows only: seen once, a few or many times, or a class if the clone is expanded.

TRBJ2-5 . . TRBV5-5 TGTGCCAGCAGCTTTACTTCGACCGGGTCGCAACTGAACTTC CASSFTSTGSQLNF
TRBJ2-2 . . TRBV10-3 TGTGGCACCGCACTTCCGAACACCGGGGAGCTGTTTTTT CGTALPNTGELFF
TRBJ2-7 . . TRBV10-3 TGTGCCATCAGTGAGCTCGGACAGAGGGCGAAGGACGAGCAGTACTTC CAISELGQRAKDEQYF
TRBJ2-2 . TRBD1 TRBV28 TGTGCCAGCAGAGATCAAGGTTGGACAGGTCTCACCGGGGAGCTGTTTTTT CASRDQGWTGLTGELFF
TRBJ1-1 . . TRBV6-2/TRBV6-3 TGTGCCAGCAGTCTCGGGTCTCCCGTCCCTGAAGCTTTCTTT CASSLGSPVPEAFF
TRBJ2-2 . TRBD2 TRBV6-1 TGTGCCAGTGCGGGACTAGCTCAGTCCGGGGAGCTGTTTTTT CASAGLAQSGELFF
TRBJ1-5 . . TRBV7-2 TGTGCCAGCAGCTTGGGTACAGGGCAGCCCCAGCATTTT CASSLGTGQPQHF
TRBJ1-1 . . TRBV7-2 TGTGCCAGCAGCTTCAATTTCCGGGAAGCTTTCTTT CASSFNFREAFF
TRBJ1-1 . . TRBV2 TGTGCCAGCAGTAGGAGTCTGTTCACTGAAGCTTTCTTT CASSRSLFTEAFF
TRBJ1-5 . TRBD1 TRBV6-5 TGTGCCAGCACCGACAGGGGCGGCAATCAGCCCCAGCATTTT CASTDRGGNQPQHF
TRBJ2-1 . TRBD1 TRBV7-9 TGTGCCAGCAGCTCCAGGACAGGGGGCGACGGCAATGAGCAGTTCTTC CASSSRTGGDGNEQFF
TRBJ1-1 few . TRBV29-1 TGCAGCGTGTCAGGGGTAAGCACTGAAGCTTTCTTT CSVSGVSTEAFF
TRBJ2-5 . . TRBV5-4 TGTGCCAGCAGCTTGGGGCCCACTAGTTCCGAGACCCAGTACTTC CASSLGPTSSETQYF
TRBJ2-2 . TRBD2 TRBV6-6 TGTGCCAGCAGCGGTGGAGGAGGTTGGGGGGGAAGGACGAACACCGGGGAGCTGTTTTTT CASSGGGGWGGRTNTGELFF
TRBJ1-1 . . TRBV28 TGTGCCAGCAGTACCTTACCCCGGGGGTACACTGAAGCTTTCTTT CASSTLPRGYTEAFF
TRBJ2-3 . TRBD1 TRBV7-6 TGTGCCAGCAGCATACCACCGGGACAGGGGGGTACGCAGTATTTT CASSIPPGQGGTQYF
TRBJ2-1 . . TRBV19 TGTGCCAGTAGTCCCCCCGGGAGAGGGAGGCCTATGAATGAGCAGTTCTTC CASSPPGRGRPMNEQFF
TRBJ1-1 . TRBD1 TRBV29-1 TGCAGCGTTGGAGGGACAGGGGACGGCACTGAAGCTTTCTTT CSVGGTGDGTEAFF
TRBJ2-2 . TRBD1 TRBV27 TGTGCCAGCAGTTTTCTGACAGGGGCCACCGGGGAGCTGTTTTTT CASSFLTGATGELFF
TRBJ1-5 few . TRBV6-5 TGTGCCAGCGGAACGGGGGGGATTCAGCCCCAGCATTTT CASGTGGIQPQHF
TRBJ2-7 once TRBD2 TRBV11-2 TGTGCCAGCAGCCCGCTGGGAGGGAGTACCTACGAGCAGTACTTC CASSPLGGSTYEQYF
TRBJ1-1 . . TRBV10-3 TGTGCCATCAGTGAGTCGGGGAGAATGAACACTGAAGCTTTCTTT CAISESGRMNTEAFF
TRBJ2-7 . . TRBV20-1 TGCAGTGCTAGTGATCCAGGGGATCCCTCCTACGAGCAGTACTTC CSASDPGDPSYEQYF
TRBJ2-1 . . TRBV23-1 TGCGCCAGCAGTCAATCGAGATCGGTGAGAGGGGAGCAGTTCTTC CASSQSRSVRGEQFF
TRBJ1-1 . TRBD1 TRBV7-2 TGTGCCAGCAGCTGGACAGGGGGCCCCCGCCACACTGAAGCTTTCTTT CASSWTGGPRHTEAFF
TRBJ1-1 . . TRBV12-3/TRBV12-4 TGTGCCAGCAGTTCCCGTCGTGGAGCTGAAGCTTTCTTT CASSSRRGAEAFF
TRBJ1-1 . . TRBV28 TGTGCCAGCAGTTTAAACAGGGAAGCTTTCTTT CASSLNREAFF
TRBJ2-7 . TRBD2 TRBV6-5 TGTGCCAGCAGCCTCGGACTAGCGCTGACCTACGAGCAGTACTTC CASSLGLALTYEQYF
TRBJ1-2 few TRBD1 TRBV5-4 TGTGCCAGCAGCCCCCCCGGGACAGGTTTAGGGGACTATGGCTACACCTTC CASSPPGTGLGDYGYTF
TRBJ2-1 . TRBD2 TRBV19 TGTGCCAGTAGTAACAGCCTGGGAGGGACGAATGAGCAGTTCTTC CASSNSLGGTNEQFF
TRBJ2-5 . . TRBV5-4 TGTGCCAGCAGCTTGGATGGCGGGGTGGGGGAGACCCAGTACTTC CASSLDGGVGETQYF
TRBJ2-2 . TRBD1 TRBV4-3 TGCGCCAGCAGCCAAGGTTGGCAGGACAGGGTCGGGCCCGGGGAGCTGTTTTTT CASSQGWQDRVGPGELFF
TRBJ1-3 . TRBD1 TRBV3-1/TRBV3-2 TGTGCCAGCAGCCAGAACCCGGGACAGGGAACTGGAAACACCATATATTTT CASSQNPGQGTGNTIYF
TRBJ1-3 . . TRBV6-5 TGTGCCAGCAGGGCATCAGGCCCTGGAAACACCATATATTTT CASRASGPGNTIYF
TRBJ2-7 . TRBD1 TRBV30 TGTGCCTGGAGCGGGGACAGGGACCCTCCGTACTTC CAWSGDRDPPYF
TRBJ2-3 . TRBD2 TRBV2 TGTGCCAGCTTCTTTGGCGGGAGGACAGATACGCAGTATTTT CASFFGGRTDTQYF
TRBJ1-4 . . TRBV5-1 TGCGCCAGCAGCTTGGGGGACAATTTTAATGAAAAACTGTTTTTT CASSLGDNFNEKLFF
TRBJ2-1 . . TRBV2 TGTGCCAGCTCCAGACAGTTTGAGCAGTTCTTC CASSRQFEQFF
TRBJ1-1 . TRBD1 TRBV6-5 TGTGCCAGCAGGATGACAGGGTTTGATGAAGCTTTCTTT CASRMTGFDEAFF
TRBJ1-3 few TRBD1 TRBV6-5 TGTGCCAGCTCCGACAGGGCCTCAAAGGACACCATATATTTT CASSDRASKDTIYF
TRBJ1-5 medium-sized . TRBV30 TGTGCCTGGAGTGCGAACCGGGGGAGGGAGCCCCAGCATTTT CAWSANRGREPQHF
TRBJ1-1 few . TRBV5-4 TGTGCCAGCAGCTCTCCCCAAGGGAGCACTGAAGCTTTCTTT CASSSPQGSTEAFF
TRBJ1-2 . TRBD1 TRBV6-6 TGTGCCAGCAGTTACATGACAGGGGAAAACTATGGCTACACCTTC CASSYMTGENYGYTF
TRBJ2-2 . . TRBV30 TGTGCCTGGAGTCCCGGGAAAACTTCCGCGAACACCGGGGAGCTGTTTTTT CAWSPGKTSANTGELFF
TRBJ2-1 . . TRBV11-2 TGTGCCAGCAGCTTATTTAACAGGGACAATGAGCAGTTCTTC CASSLFNRDNEQFF
TRBJ1-1 few TRBD1 TRBV7-6 TGTGCCAGCAGCCTGACAGGGGGCGAAACTGAAGCTTTCTTT CASSLTGGETEAFF